These 24 T cell receptor beta chains originate from one sample sequenced in a study of neoadjuvant nivolumab and ipilimumab in lung cancer. Assay: immunoSEQ multiplex PCR; the TCRdb copy retains only in-frame clones and omits some. The data show fewer than 20,000 clones, around 77% seen once. Sequenced material: tumor tissue, taken after neoadjuvant nivolumab, alone or with ipilimumab, at or shortly before surgery. These receptors came from an adult with non-small cell lung cancer.

This chain uses TRBV18 with TRBJ1-1; TRBD1 might be the D (6 bases). V dropped 6 bases and J dropped 4 bases, with 27 bases sitting between them. The CDR3 contains 18 residues. From germline, CDR1 is KGHSH and CDR2 LQKENI. CDR3 bases: TGTGCCAGCTCCCACCCCCGAGGGCCCACAGGGCCGGCCACTGAAGCTTTCTTT. Translated, it gives CASSHPRGPTGPATEAFF.

V is TRBV5-1 and J is TRBJ2-3, with 11 bases that match TRBD2. The V segment lost 0 bases and the J segment 1 base; nucleotides outside the gene matches: 4. Germline CDR1 SGHRS, CDR2 YFSETQ. The CDR3 consists of 17 residues. The chain's CDR3 is CASSLGSSGGRTDTQYF. The DNA of the CDR3 is TGCGCCAGCAGCTTGGGGTCTAGCGGGGGGCGCACAGATACGCAGTATTTT. The entire variable domain, with the rest obtained from reference TRBV5-1 and TRBJ2-3, is as follows: KAGVTQTPRYLIKTRGQQVTLSCSPISGHRSVSWYQQTPGQGLQFLFEYFSETQRNKGNFPGRFSGRQFSNSRSEMNVSTLELGDSALYLCASSLGSSGGRTDTQYFGPGTRLTVL.

J is TRBJ2-3 and V is TRBV5-1; 14 bases match TRBD2. With V trimmed by 4 bases and J by 5 bases, 6 bases remained unmatched. This CDR3 contains 16 residues. The V gene's germline CDR1 is SGHRS and CDR2 YFSETQ. CDR3: CASSMTSGGAGDTQYF. The DNA of the CDR3 is TGCGCCAGCAGCATGACTAGCGGGGGGGCCGGAGATACGCAGTATTTT.

The chain combines TRBV27 with TRBJ2-2; TRBD1 agrees at 7 bases. Germline trimming cut 3 bases from V and 1 base from J; bases unmatched to any gene: 2. Germline CDR1 reads MNHEY; CDR2 reads SMNVEV (reference sequence). The CDR3 consists of 15 residues. The CDR3 bases are TGTGCCAGCAGTTTGAGGGGGCTGAACACCGGGGAGCTGTTTTTT. Translated: CASSLRGLNTGELFF.

The chain employs TRBV9 and TRBJ1-5; D is ambiguous. The CDR3 totals 15 residues. Germline CDR1 is SGDLS and CDR2 is YYNGEE. V was trimmed by 3 bases and J by 0 bases, leaving 10 bases between them. CDR3 DNA sequence: TGTGCCAGCAGCGCGGACGGGGTTAGCAATCAGCCCCAGCATTTT. Its translation is CASSADGVSNQPQHF.

The chain couples TRBV7-2 to TRBJ1-2; 12 nucleotides agree with TRBD1. Germline trimming cut 4 bases from V and 4 bases from J; bases unmatched to any gene: 4. CDR3 length equals 15 residues. CDR1 and CDR2 from the germline V gene are SGHTA and FQGNSA. CDR3 protein: CASSWGQGAAYGYTF. The DNA for the CDR3 is TGTGCCAGCAGCTGGGGACAGGGGGCTGCCTATGGCTACACCTTC.

V and J are TRBV27 and TRBJ1-2; no reliable D call. The V end was cut by 3 bases, the J end by 4 bases, with 21 bases between. The CDR3 has 17 residues. Germline V gene data show CDR1 as MNHEY and CDR2 as SMNVEV (reference sequence). The CDR3 region has the DNA TGTGCCAGCAGTTTCACTCCCTCCCCAACGTTTAGCTATGGCTACACCTTC. Its translation: CASSFTPSPTFSYGYTF.

The rearrangement uses TRBV7-2 and TRBJ2-2; D is undetermined. Trimming left V 4 bases short and J 5 bases short, with 14 bases between. The germline gives CDR1 SGHTA, CDR2 FQGNSA. The CDR3 is 15 residues long. CDR3 region: CASSSSAAWTGELFF. CDR3 nucleotides: TGTGCCAGCAGCTCCTCCGCGGCCTGGACCGGGGAGCTGTTTTTT.

The J gene is TRBJ2-5, the V gene TRBV13, with 14 nucleotides matching TRBD2. CDR1 PRHDT and CDR2 FYEKMQ come from the germline V gene (reference sequence). The V gene end was trimmed by 10 bases and the J gene end by 2 bases; junction bases not matched to a gene: 9. This CDR3 region has 16 residues. CDR3 sequence: CATSTRLAGGQETQYF. In DNA form, the CDR3 reads TGTGCCACCTCCACGAGACTAGCGGGGGGGCAAGAGACCCAGTACTTC.

This chain uses TRBV7-2 with TRBJ2-7, with D perhaps matching TRBD2 (6 bases). The CDR3 runs 14 residues. V was trimmed by 4 bases and J by 3 bases, leaving 13 bases between them. CDR1 and CDR2 from the germline V gene are SGHTA and FQGNSA. The CDR3 sequence is CASSSLGLSYEQYF. The DNA for the CDR3 is TGTGCCAGCAGCTCTTTGGGACTCAGCTACGAGCAGTACTTC.

The rearrangement links TRBV7-2 to TRBJ2-5; D unclear. CDR3 size: 13 residues. V was trimmed by 1 base and J by 6 bases, leaving 9 bases between them. The V gene's germline CDR1 is SGHTA and CDR2 FQGNSA. CDR3 in DNA: TGTGCCAGCAGCTTAGAACTGGTTCAGACCCAGTACTTC. Protein product: CASSLELVQTQYF.

V usage is TRBV6-6 and J usage is TRBJ2-1, with no clear D. Germline CDR1 reads MNHNY; CDR2 reads SVGAGI (reference sequence). The V end lost 6 bases, the J end lost 4 bases, and 19 bases lay between the germline ends. The CDR3 totals 16 residues. CDR3: CASSRREDGLYNEQFF. Written as DNA, the CDR3 is TGTGCCAGCAGCCGACGAGAGGACGGGCTTTACAATGAGCAGTTCTTC.

The sample holds a few counts of this clone. The chain uses TRBV27 and TRBJ1-5; D uncertain. The V gene's germline CDR1 is MNHEY and CDR2 SMNVEV (reference sequence). This CDR3 is built from 15 residues. V dropped 3 bases and J dropped 3 bases, with 12 bases sitting between them. The CDR3 loop reads CASSLNMGFNQPQHF. CDR3 sequence (DNA): TGTGCCAGCAGTTTGAATATGGGGTTCAATCAGCCCCAGCATTTT.

This rearrangement joins TRBV4-1 to TRBJ2-5; D possibly corresponds to TRBD2 (6 bases). There are 15 residues in the CDR3. V was pared by 3 bases and J by 7 bases, with 18 bases between. Looked up from germline, CDR1 is MGHRA and CDR2 is YSYEKL. The CDR3 DNA reads as TGCGCCAGCAGCCAGACTAGTGGTTCGGTGGGGACCCAGTACTTC. The encoded protein is CASSQTSGSVGTQYF.

The chain uses TRBV6-5 and TRBJ2-5; 9 positions agree with TRBD2. V trimming: 5 bases; J trimming: 5 bases; junction bases outside the gene matches: 9. Per the germline V gene, CDR1 is MNHEY and CDR2 is SVGAGI. This CDR3 has 15 residues. CDR3 bases: TGTGCCAGCAGTCCGGCGGGGGGGCTCGATGAGACCCAGTACTTC. Its translation is CASSPAGGLDETQYF.

The chain combines TRBV19 with TRBJ1-5; D unresolved. Per the germline V gene, CDR1 is LNHDA and CDR2 is SQIVND (reference sequence). Trimming shortened V by 6 bases and J by 5 bases, and 17 bases separated the two germline ends. The CDR3 runs 15 residues. The CDR3 coding sequence is TGTGCCAGTAGACCGATTCTAAAACGGGATCAGCCCCAGCATTTT. As protein: CASRPILKRDQPQHF.

This chain joins TRBV5-5 and TRBJ2-1, with D perhaps matching TRBD1 (5 bases). The ends were cut back, 4 bases at V and 6 bases at J, with 17 bases in the middle. Germline V gene data show CDR1 as SGHKS and CDR2 as YYEKEE (reference sequence). CDR3 length: 15 amino acids. CDR3 sequence reads: CASSGNQGVGNEQFF. The CDR3 DNA reads TGTGCCAGCAGCGGGAATCAGGGTGTGGGCAATGAGCAGTTCTTC. The full variable domain, rest sourced from reference TRBV5-5 and TRBJ2-1, is DAGVTQSPTHLIKTRGQQVTLRCSPISGHKSVSWYQQVLGQGPQFIFQYYEKEERGRGNFPDRFSARQFPNYSSELNVNALLLGDSALYLCASSGNQGVGNEQFFGPGTRLTVL.

The CDR3 is CASSEARSPRTDYEQYF. The DNA of the CDR3 is TGTGCCAGCAGTGAAGCGCGATCACCCCGAACGGATTACGAGCAGTACTTC. The V and J genes are TRBV6-1 and TRBJ2-7; D is unresolved. Looked up from germline, CDR1 is MNHNS and CDR2 is SASEGT. The CDR3 spans 17 residues. Trimming left V 0 bases short and J 4 bases short, with 19 bases between.

This chain uses TRBV14 with TRBJ2-3; TRBD1 matches 7 bases. The CDR3 has 13 residues. Germline CDR1 is SGHDN and CDR2 is FVKESK. V was pared by 5 bases and J by 2 bases, with 1 base of the junction left unmatched. CDR3 DNA sequence: TGTGCCAGCAGCGACAGGGTCACAGATACGCAGTATTTT. It encodes CASSDRVTDTQYF.

This chain uses TRBV2 with TRBJ1-1, with D possibly matching TRBD1 (6 bases). The CDR3 length is 13 residues. Trimming stripped 5 bases from V and 7 bases from J, with 14 bases between. CDR1 SNHLY and CDR2 FYNNEI come from the germline V gene. This CDR3 reads CASSSQGTIEAFF. The CDR3 DNA sequence: TGTGCCAGCAGTTCACAGGGTACCATTGAAGCTTTCTTT.

The rearrangement uses TRBV7-9 and TRBJ1-2; D gene unclear. The V end lost 0 bases, the J end lost 8 bases, and 19 bases lay between the germline ends. Looked up from germline, CDR1 is SEHNR and CDR2 is FQNEAQ (reference sequence). The length of the CDR3 is 16 residues. CDR3 in amino acids: CASSLAPDPKFRGYTF. As DNA, the CDR3 is TGTGCCAGCAGCTTAGCCCCGGACCCTAAGTTCCGGGGCTACACCTTC.

This clone is categorized as medium-sized. The gene calls are TRBV27 and TRBJ1-1; D ambiguous. Germline V lookup: CDR1 MNHEY, CDR2 SMNVEV (reference sequence). V was clipped by 0 bases and J by 0 bases, with 8 bases between them. CDR3 length: 15 residues. The CDR3 DNA reads TGTGCCAGCAGTTTATCTTACAGTATGAACACTGAAGCTTTCTTT. Its protein product is CASSLSYSMNTEAFF.

J is TRBJ1-2 and V is TRBV5-1, with D perhaps matching TRBD1 (6 bases). Germline V gene sequence: CDR1 SGHRS, CDR2 YFSETQ. The CDR3 has 22 residues. Trimming shortened V by 0 bases and J by 0 bases, and 30 bases separated the two germline ends. The CDR3: CASSLAGGNPTGQFHPNYGYTF. DNA for the CDR3: TGCGCCAGCAGCTTGGCCGGGGGGAACCCAACAGGACAGTTCCATCCTAACTATGGCTACACCTTC.

The chain combines TRBV29-1 with TRBJ1-4; D is undetermined. The CDR3 loop spans 12 amino acids. CDR1 and CDR2 from the germline V gene are SQVTM and ANQGSEA. V dropped 4 bases and J dropped 3 bases, with 6 bases sitting between them. The CDR3 protein is CSVGMANEKLFF. In DNA form, the CDR3 reads TGCAGCGTTGGGATGGCTAATGAAAAACTGTTTTTT.